A single sample is the source of the 22 T cell receptor beta chains below, sequenced in a study of spatial heterogeneity in lung cancer. Specified time point: sample taken at primary tumor resection. Without sorting, whole RNA was sequenced from tumor, nontumor lung or frozen PBMC. MiXCR, applied by TCRdb to the 5' RACE reads, yields one record per CDR3 protein. The sample lists tens of thousands of distinct CDR3 sequences, roughly 12% occurring once. Sequences were derived from PBMCs, sampled at surgery. These receptor sequences come from a male donor with early-stage non-small cell lung cancer.

At least ten counts were recorded for this clonotype. The rearrangement uses TRBV20-1 and TRBJ1-6; D gene uncertain. Germline CDR1 and CDR2: DFQATT and SNEGSKA (reference sequence). CDR3 length: 13 residues. Trimming took 6 bases from V and 10 from J, leaving 16 bases between them. The chain's CDR3 is CSAGDGMPSPLHF. As DNA, the CDR3 is TGCAGTGCCGGCGACGGGATGCCCTCACCCCTCCACTTT.

This clonotype has at least ten counts. The gene calls are TRBV6-1 and TRBJ1-6, with D unclear. The CDR3 is 12 residues long. V lost 7 bases to trimming and J lost 4 bases, with 5 bases between them. Per germline, CDR1 MNHNS and CDR2 SASEGT. Here the CDR3 reads CASNQYNSPLHF. The CDR3 DNA follows: TGTGCCAGCAACCAGTATAATTCACCCCTCCACTTT.

The chain links TRBV23-1 to TRBJ1-5; D remains ambiguous. TRBV23-1 is flagged as an ORF with uncertain function. Trimming cost V 3 bases and J 6 bases, with 3 bases left between them. The CDR3 is 11 residues long. Written as DNA, the CDR3 is TGCGCCAGCAGTCAGGGTCAGCCCCAGCATTTT. Translated, it gives CASSQGQPQHF.

This clonotype appeared a few times. V is TRBV5-4 and J is TRBJ2-3; 10 positions match TRBD2. Germline CDR1 SGHNT, CDR2 YYREEE (reference sequence). With V trimmed by 9 bases and J by 0 bases, 4 bases remained unmatched. The CDR3 sequence is 14 residues long. The CDR3 DNA follows: TGTGCCACAATAGCGGGAGGCAGCACAGATACGCAGTATTTT. Translating it yields CATIAGGSTDTQYF.

The chain is built from TRBV18 and TRBJ2-5; a possible D gene is TRBD1 (6 bases). Trimming cost V 1 base and J 0 bases, with 12 bases left between them. The CDR3 is 16 amino acids. Germline loops: CDR1 KGHSH, CDR2 LQKENI. This chain's CDR3 is CASSPRQDSHQETQYF. CDR3 in DNA: TGTGCCAGCTCACCACGTCAGGACAGCCACCAAGAGACCCAGTACTTC.

V gene TRBV7-9 combines with J gene TRBJ2-5; D unresolved. Trimming removed 1 base at V and 4 bases at J, with 4 bases between. Germline V gene data show CDR1 as SEHNR and CDR2 as FQNEAQ (reference sequence). The CDR3 is 12 amino acids. The CDR3 sequence: CASSLGAETQYF. In DNA, the CDR3 is TGTGCCAGCAGCTTAGGGGCAGAGACCCAGTACTTC. Combining the CDR3 with reference TRBV7-9 and TRBJ2-5 gives the whole variable domain DTGVSQNPRHKITKRGQNVTFRCDPISEHNRLYWYRQTLGQGPEFLTYFQNEAQLEKSRLLSDRFSAERPKGSFSTLEIQRTEQGDSAMYLCASSLGAETQYFGPGTRLLVL.

V usage is TRBV6-2 or TRBV6-3 and J usage is TRBJ2-1; D not resolved. The germline V and J ends were trimmed by 4 bases and 10 bases, with 20 bases remaining between them. Looked up from germline, CDR1 is MNHEY and CDR2 is SVGEGT. The CDR3 is 15 residues long. Written as DNA, the CDR3 is TGTGCCAGCAGTTCACGGGTAGTCCTGCGAGGCGAGCAGTTCTTC. This codes for CASSSRVVLRGEQFF.

This clonotype was detected only a few times. The V and J genes are TRBV12-3 or TRBV12-4 and TRBJ1-1; no clear D. CDR3 size: 13 residues. With 2 bases removed from V and 1 base from J, the gap between germline ends came to 5 bases. The CDR3 nucleotides read TGTGCCAGCAGTTTATTAGAGAACACTGAAGCTTTCTTT. It translates to CASSLLENTEAFF.

The sample holds a few counts of this clonotype. V usage is TRBV6-2 or TRBV6-3 and J usage is TRBJ2-7; TRBD2 matches at 7 bases. Germline CDR1 is MNHEY and CDR2 is SVGEGT. The CDR3 is 15 residues long. V was pared by 7 bases and J by 5 bases, with 14 bases of the junction left unmatched. CDR3 sequence reads: CASIDNPGGRDEQYF. CDR3 in DNA: TGTGCCAGCATCGACAACCCGGGGGGACGGGACGAGCAGTACTTC.

V is TRBV6-1 and J is TRBJ2-7, with D uncertain. This CDR3 has 15 amino acids. V was shortened by 6 bases and J by 1 base, with 16 bases between the two germline ends. The germline V gene encodes CDR1 MNHNS and CDR2 SASEGT. The CDR3 DNA follows: TGTGCCAGCAGCCGAACCGGGCAACCTTCCTACGAGCAGTACTTC. Protein product: CASSRTGQPSYEQYF.

The rearrangement links TRBV30 to TRBJ2-3; 13 bases match TRBD2. The V gene end was trimmed by 5 bases and the J gene end by 3 bases; junction bases not matched to a gene: 2. CDR1 is GTSNPN, CDR2 SVGIG, per germline (reference sequence). This CDR3 has 14 amino acids. The CDR3 spells CAWGLAGETDTQYF. Here the CDR3 DNA reads TGTGCCTGGGGACTAGCGGGGGAGACAGATACGCAGTATTTT.

This clonotype was observed a handful of times. The chain is built from TRBV20-1 and TRBJ2-3; possibly TRBD2 for D (5 bases). Germline lookup yields CDR1 DFQATT and CDR2 SNEGSKA (reference sequence). The CDR3 extends over 15 amino acids. Between the trimmed V and J ends, which lost 0 bases and 8 bases, there was a span of 18 bases. CDR3 bases: TGCAGTGCTAGAGATCTGCGTAGCGAGACCACTACGCAGTATTTT. Translated, it gives CSARDLRSETTTQYF.

The sample holds many counts of this clonotype. The chain combines TRBV5-1 with TRBJ1-5; TRBD1 aligns across 7 bases. From germline, CDR1 is SGHRS and CDR2 YFSETQ. J was trimmed by 7 bases and V by 0 bases; bases with no gene match: 4. The CDR3 is made up of 14 amino acids. CDR3 nucleotides: TGCGCCAGCAGCTTGGTGGCAGGGGGGCAGCCCCAGCATTTT. This codes for CASSLVAGGQPQHF.

V and J are TRBV6-2 or TRBV6-3 and TRBJ1-5; 7 bases are a match to TRBD1. The CDR3 is made up of 18 amino acids. Per the germline V gene, CDR1 is MNHEY and CDR2 is SVGEGT. The J segment lost 2 bases and the V segment lost 6 bases, leaving 16 bases of the junction unmatched. The CDR3 sequence is CASSRRPVTDRGNQPQHF. CDR3 DNA: TGTGCCAGCAGCCGACGACCCGTAACAGACAGGGGCAATCAGCCCCAGCATTTT.

The J gene is TRBJ1-2, the V gene TRBV11-1; D unresolved. The CDR3 is 13 amino acids. CDR1 SGHAT and CDR2 FQDESV come from the germline V gene (reference sequence). The V gene lost 5 bases and the J gene lost 1 base, with 8 bases spanning the gap. CDR3 region: CASSLRVNYGYTF. In DNA form, the CDR3 reads TGTGCCAGCAGCCTTAGGGTTAACTATGGCTACACCTTC.

This clonotype was counted many times. The rearrangement links TRBV27 to TRBJ2-5; weak D call: TRBD1 (5 bases). The germline V and J ends were trimmed by 11 bases and 1 base, with 14 bases remaining between them. CDR3 length equals 13 residues. Germline CDR1 and CDR2: MNHEY and SMNVEV (reference sequence). The CDR3 region has the DNA TGTGCCTGCCGACAGACTGCCCAAGAGACCCAGTACTTC. Translating it yields CACRQTAQETQYF.

This clonotype was found a few times. Here the CDR3 reads CSVEGGGLYEQYF. The CDR3, as DNA: TGCAGCGTTGAAGGGGGGGGCCTCTACGAGCAGTACTTC. The genes are TRBV29-1 and TRBJ2-7; D might be TRBD2 (7 bases). Trimming left V 1 base short and J 3 bases short, with 10 bases between. This CDR3 contains 13 residues. Germline assignment: CDR1 SQVTM and CDR2 ANQGSEA.

This clonotype was counted ten times or more. The chain recombines TRBV3-1 with TRBJ2-5, with no clear D. Germline CDR1 LGHDT, CDR2 YNNKEL (reference sequence). CDR3 length equals 15 residues. V lost 4 bases and J 7 bases, leaving 19 bases between the germline ends. The CDR3 loop is CASSPSQGAFGTQYF. CDR3 nucleotide sequence: TGTGCCAGCAGCCCTAGTCAAGGTGCCTTTGGGACCCAGTACTTC.

This rearrangement joins TRBV20-1 to TRBJ2-7, with TRBD2 identical over 8 bases. V gave up 6 bases and J gave up 0 bases; unmatched junction bases: 19. From germline, CDR1 is DFQATT and CDR2 SNEGSKA (reference sequence). The CDR3 is 18 amino acids. This chain's CDR3 is CSAKSLPPSGSFSYEQYF. DNA of the CDR3: TGCAGTGCCAAGAGTCTACCACCGAGCGGGAGTTTCTCCTACGAGCAGTACTTC.

This clonotype was picked up a small number of times. The chain uses TRBV29-1 and TRBJ2-2, with TRBD1 identical over 9 bases. V dropped 4 bases and J dropped 7; count of bases not matched to a gene: 10. From germline, CDR1 is SQVTM and CDR2 ANQGSEA. CDR3 length equals 15 residues. The CDR3 sequence: CSVASTGGSGGELFF. The DNA for the CDR3 is TGCAGCGTTGCCTCGACAGGGGGAAGTGGCGGGGAGCTGTTTTTT.

The V and J genes are TRBV24-1 and TRBJ1-2; D is unresolved. CDR1 and CDR2 from the germline V gene are KGHDR and SFDVKD. V shed 0 bases and J shed 7 bases, with 8 bases lying between them. The CDR3 spans 13 residues. In DNA, the CDR3 is TGTGCCACCAGTGATTTGCCAAGGAGTGGCTACACCTTC. Its protein product is CATSDLPRSGYTF.

This clonotype was counted between two and nine times. The rearrangement links TRBV19 to TRBJ1-5, with 9 bases fitting TRBD1. After removal of 7 bases from V and 7 bases from J, the junction contained 8 bases not matched to a gene. This CDR3 has 14 amino acids. Germline CDR1 LNHDA, CDR2 SQIVND (reference sequence). The CDR3: CASTPTGGQQPQHF. The CDR3 coding sequence is TGTGCCAGTACCCCGACAGGGGGACAGCAGCCCCAGCATTTT.